The T cell receptor (beta chain) under discussion was sequenced for a study of blood T cell repertoires in COVID-19. Overall study context: Italy, Spain and the United States were the sources of the convalescent and acute COVID-19 samples. Sources were T cells, B-cell-depleted T cells, or PBMCs; the material itself was cDNA or gDNA.

V gave up 3 bases and J gave up 1 base; unmatched junction bases: 9. The CDR3 runs to 16 residues. Germline-derived CDR1 and CDR2 are SGHRS and YFSETQ. The assay was immunoSEQ multiplex PCR, and TCRdb's table has in-frame clones only and misses some. Of about 410,000 clones in the sample, 86% were seen once. This chain joins TRBV5-1 and TRBJ1-1; TRBD1 matches at 7 bases. The material sequenced was peripheral blood. The clonotype was recovered from a woman in her twenties or thirties with active or convalescent COVID-19. In DNA, the CDR3 is TGCGCCAGCAGCTCGACAGGGTTTTACGGGAACACTGAAGCTTTCTTT. It codes for CASSSTGFYGNTEAFF. The whole variable domain, remainder taken from reference TRBV5-1 and TRBJ1-1, is KAGVTQTPRYLIKTRGQQVTLSCSPISGHRSVSWYQQTPGQGLQFLFEYFSETQRNKGNFPGRFSGRQFSNSRSEMNVSTLELGDSALYLCASSSTGFYGNTEAFFGQGTRLTVV.